This T cell receptor (beta chain) was captured in a study of CXCR3-negative and CXCR3-positive naive CD8 T cells. A word on this clonotype: Its specificity is not known.

5' RACE with UMI labels generated the TRB cDNA libraries. TCRdb reprocessed the 5' RACE reads and keeps a single row for each CDR3 protein, giving no DNA. This sample's clone table lists 150,000 to 180,000 distinct CDR3 sequences. Germline V gives CDR1 SGHAT, CDR2 FQNNGV. CDR3 length equals 16 residues. Study findings and constraints: Naive cells positive for CXCR3 carried more hydrophobic TRB CDR3s than CXCR3-negative ones. CXCR3 expression dropped partially after cryopreservation, and most assays relied on fresh PBMCs. Relative to memory CD8+ cells, whose diversity was much lower, both naive subsets had comparably high diversity. Surface CD5 matched across naive subsets, and TRB CDR3 properties served to infer TCR strength.

V and J are TRBV11-2 and TRBJ2-1; TCRdb calls TRBD1, which cannot be checked without DNA. The sequence came from a human donor in good health. Some clones in this sample may be carry-over from other donors' samples. Sequencing was performed on naive CXCR3+ CD8+ T cells from blood. Noted subset: CD45RO-CCR7+CD27+CD95- naive CD8+ T cells expressing CXCR3 (TNR3+). CDR3 amino acids: CASSRDGGQPDNEQFF.